The T cell receptor beta chain described here comes from a study of OX40 agonist ivuxolimab in advanced cancers. About the study as a whole: Ivuxolimab was an agonistic, fully human IgG2 monoclonal antibody directed against OX40 (CD134), a costimulatory receptor. In the dose-escalation cohort, 82.7% of patients were male, and the mean age was roughly 60 years, with a range of roughly 20 to 80. The monotherapy dose-escalation portion (N of about 57 patients) of the phase I ivuxolimab trial is reported in the paper. Patients were allowed to have had prior anti-PD-1, anti-PD-L1 or anti-CTLA-4 therapy, and roughly two fifths of the dose-escalation patients had been treated with checkpoint inhibitors. The purpose of peripheral TCRbeta sequencing was to test whether ivuxolimab changed TCR sequence diversity and led to clonal T-cell expansion. Partial responses occurred in three dose-escalation patients: two with cutaneous melanoma and one with hepatocellular carcinoma. Of the 50 or so patients in dose escalation, 19 had hepatocellular carcinoma, about 15 had melanoma, 9 had renal cell carcinoma and 9 had head and neck cancer. Intravenous ivuxolimab was administered to patients every 2 weeks at six dose levels: 0.01, 0.1, 0.3, 1.5, 3 and 10 mg/kg. The investigation overall reported the following: Low levels of normalized T-cell clonal expansion were also seen in some patients who did not respond. On average, CD8+ T cells showed more expanded clones than CD4+ T cells after ivuxolimab. In the 0.1-3.0 mg/kg groups, partial responders had among the lowest normalized peripheral clonal expansion, particularly in CD8+ T cells. At doses of 0.1 to 3.0 mg/kg, clonal expansion of both CD4+ and CD8+ blood T cells was observed from baseline to week 6. The antigen specificity of the peripheral T cells that underwent clonal expansion was not determined.

Of note for this clone: The target of this receptor is not known. No base quality values were provided; no much bigger clone lies one nucleotide off.

For sequencing of the TCRbeta CDR3 region, genomic DNA was extracted from the sorted cells. The immunoSEQ Assay was used to sequence the TCRbeta CDR3 regions. As stored in TCRdb, this immuneACCESS dataset retains in-frame rearrangements with V and J assigned. A fraction of the clones does not appear; measured against another copy, unresolved V genes explain less than half of the discrepancy, and the remainder lacks a known reason. The sample table records some 68,000 clones; over 75% of these occur just once. The ten largest clones represent roughly a tenth of the sample. From the cysteine through the phenylalanine, the CDR3 covers 13 amino acids. Only CDR3 DNA remains: 39 bases, in frame from the first base. V and J are trimmed by 2 bases and 9 bases, and the gene matches miss 4 bases of the junction. As encoded in the germline V gene, CDR1 is SGDLS while CDR2 is YYNGEE. The trial excluded patients who had a history of autoimmune disease or were on systemic immunosuppression. In every dose cohort, peripheral blood was drawn for TCR sequencing at baseline, cycle 4 day 1, and cycle 7 day 1. The samples were taken from a phase I, first-in-human, multicenter, open-label dose-escalation trial of ivuxolimab. Adults with locally advanced or metastatic melanoma, renal cell carcinoma, hepatocellular carcinoma or head and neck squamous cell carcinoma were enrolled in the trial. Before TCR sequencing, CD4+ and CD8+ T cells were separately sorted from peripheral blood.

The chain is encoded by TRBV9 joined to TRBJ1-1, with 10 bases matching TRBD1. The specimen comprised CD4+ or CD8+ T cells sorted from blood, sampled in a trial of the OX40 agonist ivuxolimab. This TCR was sampled from an adult with an advanced solid tumor such as melanoma, head and neck, liver or kidney cancer. The DNA reads as follows: TGTGCCAGCAGCGTTGGACAGGGGGGCCAAGCTTTCTTT. The resulting protein is CASSVGQGGQAFF.